What follows is one T cell receptor beta chain and its context. The data are from a study of cytomegalovirus exposure and HLA in healthy donors. The CDR3 sequence is 16 residues long. Deletions cut 5 bases from V and 6 bases from J, with 23 bases between. Germline values: CDR1 MNHEY, CDR2 SVGAGI. In the PCR, 60 Vbeta and 13 Jbeta primers were used. Here immunoSEQ multiplex PCR was the method, and the copy in TCRdb shows in-frame clones only, minus some. The sample records approximately 190,000 clones, roughly 77% being singletons. The clonotype was recovered from a man aged 40-55 years in good health and CMV-seropositive. The sequencing input was PBMCs. The rearrangement joins TRBV6-5 to TRBJ2-7; tentatively, D is TRBD2 (5 bases). The CDR3 region has the DNA TGTGCCAGCAGTAACTACCGGACTGCGATCCCGGGCGAGCAGTACTTC. Translating gives CASSNYRTAIPGEQYF.